This T cell receptor (beta chain) was profiled in a study of a mutant IDH1 vaccine in newly diagnosed glioma. Study overall: Radiotherapy alone preceded vaccination by 4-6 weeks; alternatively, vaccination started with temozolomide cycles. The V12 visit happened in week 35, and the V13 visit happened in week 47.

On this clone: What it binds is unknown.

Time point in this sample: week 35, safety follow-up. Topical imiquimod accompanied each vaccine dose, which consisted of 300 ug of mutant IDH1 20-mer peptide. New IDH1-mutant, ATRX-lost WHO grade 3 or 4 astrocytomas occurred in donors. Using immunoSEQ multiplex PCR, the repertoire was profiled, and TCRdb retains in-frame clones only, with some absent. This sample carries over 35,000 clones, roughly 83% of them seen once, and the ten largest clones take 4.5% to 5.5%. The sample here was PBMCs, taken from a glioma patient whose treatment included an IDH1 peptide vaccine. This TCR was sampled from a woman aged 45-65 years with glioma.

CDR3 loop: CASSEYSYGYTF. The CDR3 nucleotides are TGTGCCAGCAGTGAGTACAGCTATGGCTACACCTTC. The chain has TRBV2 and TRBJ1-2; no definite D call. The germline V gene has CDR1 SNHLY and CDR2 FYNNEI. V was trimmed by 3 bases and J by 4 bases, leaving 6 bases between them. This CDR3 contains 12 residues.